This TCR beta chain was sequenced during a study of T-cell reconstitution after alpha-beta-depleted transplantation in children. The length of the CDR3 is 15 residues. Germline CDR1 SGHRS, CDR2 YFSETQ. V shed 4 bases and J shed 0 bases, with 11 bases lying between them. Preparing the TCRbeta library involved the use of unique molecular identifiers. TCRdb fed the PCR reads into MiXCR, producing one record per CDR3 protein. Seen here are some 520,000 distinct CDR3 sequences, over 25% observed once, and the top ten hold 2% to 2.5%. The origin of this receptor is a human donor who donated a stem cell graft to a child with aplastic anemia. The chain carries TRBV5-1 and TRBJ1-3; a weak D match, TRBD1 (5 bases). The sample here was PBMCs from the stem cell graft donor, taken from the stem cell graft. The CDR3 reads CASSPGQISGNTIYF. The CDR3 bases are TGCGCCAGCAGCCCCGGACAAATCTCTGGAAACACCATATATTTT.